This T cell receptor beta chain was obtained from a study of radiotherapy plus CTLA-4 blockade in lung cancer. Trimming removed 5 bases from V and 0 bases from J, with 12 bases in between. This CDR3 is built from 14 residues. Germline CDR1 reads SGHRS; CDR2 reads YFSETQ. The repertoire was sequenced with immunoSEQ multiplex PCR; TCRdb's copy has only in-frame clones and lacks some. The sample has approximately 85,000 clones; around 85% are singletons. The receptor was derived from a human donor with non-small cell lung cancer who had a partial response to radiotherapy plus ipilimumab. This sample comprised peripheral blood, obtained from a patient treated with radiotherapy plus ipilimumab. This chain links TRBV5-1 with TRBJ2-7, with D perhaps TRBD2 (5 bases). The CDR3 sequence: CASSSAGLSYEQYF. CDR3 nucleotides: TGCGCCAGCAGTTCGGCGGGCCTCTCCTACGAGCAGTACTTC. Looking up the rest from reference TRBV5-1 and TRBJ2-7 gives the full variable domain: KAGVTQTPRYLIKTRGQQVTLSCSPISGHRSVSWYQQTPGQGLQFLFEYFSETQRNKGNFPGRFSGRQFSNSRSEMNVSTLELGDSALYLCASSSAGLSYEQYFGPGTRLTVT.